The 10 T cell receptor beta chains below come from one sample, sequenced in a study of tumor-infiltrating lymphocytes in primary liver carcinoma (dated by TCRdb to 2017 to 2019). Total RNA and DNA were co-extracted without cell sorting from 20-30 mg of bulk tissue using the AllPrep DNA/RNA mini kit. The listed sequencing device is Illumina HiSeq 2500. Starting from approximately 500 ng total RNA, TCRbeta-specific cDNA was produced by reverse transcription with a constant-region primer and ProtoScript II reverse transcriptase. Three nested multiplex PCR rounds, following a slightly modified ARM-PCR procedure, were used to build the TCRbeta libraries. Each of the first two PCR rounds ran for around 10 cycles using multiplex TRBV1-TRBV30 forward primers together with a Cbeta reverse primer. In-frame beta chains were kept once TCRdb had trimmed the public reads at Q25 with fastp and called clones with MiXCR. Every CDR3 protein is listed once, alongside the most common genes and DNA of its rows. The sample table contains 65,000 to 80,000 distinct CDR3 sequences; only one count was recorded for over 60% of them. Of the sample, about a quarter falls within the top ten clones.

The specimen sequenced was liver tumor tissue from sampling region 4. Interpreted using the paper, the cell subset or site label stands for: tumor region T4, right-lateral pole. The receptors originated from a man between 40 and 49 years old with primary liver carcinoma and hepatitis B virus infection.

This clonotype occurred once. Since a much larger clone is just one base distant, this may be a read error. The chain combines TRBV7-9 with TRBJ2-2; TRBD2 is a possible D gene (5 bases). Germline CDR1 reads SEHNR; CDR2 reads FQNEAQ (reference sequence). V dropped 4 bases and J dropped 1 base, with 19 bases sitting between them. The CDR3 consists of 18 residues. This chain's CDR3 is CASSSAQIEGVNTGELFF. CDR3 nucleotides: TGTGCCAGCAGCTCTGCCCAGATCGAGGGAGTGAACACCGGGGAGCTGTTTTTT.

V gene TRBV12-3 or TRBV12-4 combines with J gene TRBJ2-3; TRBD2 matches 8 bases. The J segment lost 5 bases and the V segment lost 9 bases, leaving 10 bases of the junction unmatched. This CDR3 region has 14 residues. In DNA form, the CDR3 reads TGTGCCAGGAGTATAGCGCTAGCGGGAGATACGCAGTATTTT. Its translation: CARSIALAGDTQYF.

As to this clonotype: A much larger clone is a single base away; this may be a read error. The genes are TRBV6-5 and TRBJ1-1, with 8 nucleotides matching TRBD1. CDR3 length: 14 residues. Germline V CDR1 and CDR2: MNHEY, SVGAGI. The CDR3 DNA is TGTGCCGGCAGTTTCTACAGGGGGACCTCTGGAGCTTTCTTT. It translates to CAGSFYRGTSGAFF.

This clonotype appeared many times. The V gene is TRBV7-9, the J gene TRBJ1-5; D is unclear. Trimming took 0 bases from V and 9 from J, leaving 6 bases between them. Per the germline V gene, CDR1 is SEHNR and CDR2 is FQNEAQ (reference sequence). The CDR3 is made up of 12 amino acids. CDR3 protein: CASSLAEGPQHF. DNA for the CDR3: TGTGCCAGCAGCTTAGCGGAGGGGCCCCAGCATTTT.

The chain joins TRBV6-5 to TRBJ2-7; TRBD2 is a possible D gene (5 bases). Germline-derived CDR1 and CDR2 are MNHEY and SVGAGI. Trimming stripped 7 bases from V and 1 base from J, with 11 bases between. This CDR3 spans 13 amino acids. This CDR3 reads CASKDYGSYEQYF. The DNA of the CDR3 is TGTGCCAGCAAAGACTACGGGTCCTACGAGCAGTACTTC.

On this clonotype: One junction end disagrees with the germline gene, perhaps due to a read error. In DNA, the CDR3 is TGTGCCAGCAGCCAAATTCCGGGGTCCCCGGAGGGCTACATCTTC. As protein: CASSQIPGSPEGYIF. V gene TRBV4-2 combines with J gene TRBJ1-2, with D hard to call. This CDR3 spans 15 amino acids. The germline V gene encodes CDR1 LGHNA and CDR2 YNFKEQ.

As for this clonotype: At one end the junction does not follow the germline gene, possibly because of a read error. The chain recombines TRBV5-5 with TRBJ2-6, with D possibly being TRBD2 (5 bases). The CDR3 is 19 residues long. Germline V gene data show CDR1 as SGHKS and CDR2 as YYEKEE (reference sequence). CDR3 sequence (DNA): TGTACCAGCAGCTTGAGACTAACGGAGATTAGCTCTGGGGCCAACGTCCTGACTTTC. It yields the protein CTSSLRLTEISSGANVLTF.

In regard to this clonotype: A read error may account for a junction end that differs from germline. V gene TRBV29-1 combines with J gene TRBJ2-7, with 11 bases aligning to TRBD2. CDR1 is SQVTM, CDR2 ANQGSEA, per germline. This CDR3 is 14 amino acids long. CDR3 sequence (DNA): TGCAGCGTTAGAATAGCGGGAGGGTCCTACGAGCAGTACTTT. Residues: CSVRIAGGSYEQYF.

This clonotype was seen ten or more times. The gene calls are TRBV4-1 and TRBJ2-5; D unclear. Germline values: CDR1 MGHRA, CDR2 YSYEKL. Between the trimmed V and J ends, which lost 0 bases and 3 bases, there was a span of 11 bases. The CDR3 is 15 amino acids. CDR3 DNA sequence: TGCGCCAGCAGCCAAGATTTGCGGCAAGAAGAGACCCAGTACTTC. It translates to CASSQDLRQEETQYF.

Notes on this clonotype: Relative to the germline gene, one junction end is altered; a read error may explain this. The chain uses TRBV11-2 and TRBJ2-7; tentatively, D is TRBD1 or TRBD2 (5 bases each). The CDR3 has 15 amino acids. Germline lookup yields CDR1 SGHAT and CDR2 FQNNGV. CDR3 sequence reads: CDSSSTWGRRYEQYF. The CDR3 DNA sequence: TGTGACAGCAGCTCTACATGGGGACGGAGGTACGAGCAGTACTTC.